These 21 T cell receptor beta chains came from one sample sequenced in a study of T cell responses to AZD1222 COVID-19 vaccine. Here immunoSEQ multiplex PCR was the method, and the copy in TCRdb shows in-frame clones only, minus some. The sample contains 150,000 or so clones, under 95% of which appear only once. The sample here was peripheral blood, taken 28 days after the second AZD1222 dose. These receptor sequences come from an adult who received the AZD1222 COVID-19 vaccine.

This chain links TRBV7-9 with TRBJ2-3; no definite D call. Germline assignment: CDR1 SEHNR and CDR2 FQNEAQ (reference sequence). The CDR3 length is 14 residues. The V gene lost 5 bases and the J gene lost 1 base, with 10 bases spanning the gap. CDR3 region: CASSPHAGTDTQYF. The CDR3, as DNA: TGTGCCAGCAGCCCCCATGCAGGCACAGATACGCAGTATTTT.

The chain is built from TRBV7-2 and TRBJ1-6; 9 bases are a match to TRBD1. The J segment lost 7 bases and the V segment lost 4 bases, leaving 5 bases of the junction unmatched. This CDR3 contains 15 residues. Germline CDR1 is SGHTA and CDR2 is FQGNSA. The CDR3 protein is CASSSTGTGNSPLHF. In DNA, the CDR3 is TGTGCCAGCAGCTCTACCGGGACAGGGAATTCACCCCTCCACTTT. The variable domain in full, completed from reference TRBV7-2 and TRBJ1-6, reads GAGVSQSPSNKVTEKGKDVELRCDPISGHTALYWYRQSLGQGLEFLIYFQGNSAPDKSGLPSDRFSAERTGGSVSTLTIQRTQQEDSAVYLCASSSTGTGNSPLHFGNGTRLTVT.

Comment on this clone: Compared with germline, one end of the junction differs, possibly owing to a read error. Other nucleotide sequences in the sample specify the same CDR3. V is TRBV7-2 and J is TRBJ2-2, with TRBD2 identical over 7 bases. The germline V gene encodes CDR1 SGHTA and CDR2 FQGNSA. This CDR3 region has 13 residues. The CDR3 spells CASSLADTGELFF. In DNA, the CDR3 is TGTGCCAGCAGCCTAGCGGACACCGGGGAGCTGTTTTTT. The whole variable domain, remainder taken from reference TRBV7-2 and TRBJ2-2, is GAGVSQSPSNKVTEKGKDVELRCDPISGHTALYWYRQSLGQGLEFLIYFQGNSAPDKSGLPSDRFSAERTGGSVSTLTIQRTQQEDSAVYLCASSLADTGELFFGEGSRLTVL.

The J gene is TRBJ2-5, the V gene TRBV11-2; D uncertain. CDR1 and CDR2 (germline): SGHAT, FQNNGV. V lost 4 bases and J 5 bases, leaving 5 bases between the germline ends. The CDR3 is 11 residues long. The CDR3 here is CASSSAETQYF. In DNA form, the CDR3 reads TGTGCCAGCAGCTCGGCGGAGACCCAGTACTTC. Full variable domain (rest looked up from reference TRBV11-2 and TRBJ2-5): EAGVAQSPRYKIIEKRQSVAFWCNPISGHATLYWYQQILGQGPKLLIQFQNNGVVDDSQLPKDRFSAERLKGVDSTLKIQPAKLEDSAVYLCASSSAETQYFGPGTRLLVL.

This sequence joins TRBV4-2 and TRBJ2-7, with D possibly matching TRBD1 (5 bases). V was shortened by 2 bases and J by 3 bases, with 8 bases between the two germline ends. The germline V gene encodes CDR1 LGHNA and CDR2 YNFKEQ. The CDR3 consists of 13 residues. CDR3 sequence (DNA): TGTGCCAGCAGCCAACCCGACAGCTACGAGCAGTACTTC. Its translation is CASSQPDSYEQYF.

This sequence joins TRBV11-2 and TRBJ2-6, with D possibly called TRBD1 or TRBD2 (5 bases each). Per germline, CDR1 SGHAT and CDR2 FQNNGV. Trimming pared 1 base from V and 4 bases from J, leaving 8 bases between. The CDR3 is 15 residues long. For the CDR3, the DNA is TGTGCCAGCAGCTTAGGATGGGACGGGGCCAACGTCCTGACTTTC. It codes for CASSLGWDGANVLTF.

The V call is TRBV28, the J call TRBJ2-7; 7 bases align to TRBD1. Per the germline V gene, CDR1 is MDHEN and CDR2 is SYDVKM. V gave up 8 bases and J gave up 2 bases; unmatched junction bases: 12. CDR3 length: 15 residues. CDR3 sequence (DNA): TGTGCCAGCCTCAGCACACAGGGGTTAGCCTACGAGCAGTACTTC. Its translation is CASLSTQGLAYEQYF.

V and J are TRBV18 and TRBJ1-1; 10 bases match TRBD1. The CDR3 consists of 16 residues. J lost 0 bases, V lost 2 bases, and 3 bases had no gene match. Germline assignment: CDR1 KGHSH and CDR2 LQKENI. CDR3 bases: TGTGCCAGCTCACCAGACGGGACAGGGGTGAACACTGAAGCTTTCTTT. Translated, it gives CASSPDGTGVNTEAFF.

The chain uses TRBV6-2 or TRBV6-3 and TRBJ1-2, with 11 bases lining up with TRBD1. The CDR3 totals 17 residues. V lost 3 bases, J lost 3 bases, and 9 bases stayed unmatched. The V gene's germline CDR1 is MNHEY and CDR2 SVGEGT. In nucleotides, the CDR3 is TGTGCCAGCAGTTATAGTGTGGACAGGGGGCAAGACTATGGCTACACCTTC. Protein product: CASSYSVDRGQDYGYTF.

The CDR3 region is CAGGAGDLNTGELFF. In DNA, the CDR3 is TGTGCCGGGGGCGCGGGAGATTTGAACACCGGGGAGCTGTTTTTT. The chain recombines TRBV28 with TRBJ2-2; D might be TRBD2 (7 bases). CDR1 is MDHEN and CDR2 is SYDVKM in the germline V gene. The V gene lost 11 bases and the J gene lost 1 base, with 17 bases spanning the gap. The CDR3 is made up of 15 amino acids.

The chain employs TRBV27 and TRBJ1-5; D not certain. The CDR3 totals 15 residues. V was trimmed by 4 bases and J by 0 bases, leaving 10 bases between them. The germline CDR1 and CDR2 sequences are MNHEY and SMNVEV (reference sequence). The CDR3 DNA reads TGTGCCAGCAGTTCAGAGATTTATAGCAATCAGCCCCAGCATTTT. Translation: CASSSEIYSNQPQHF.

The sample holds one count of this clone. The chain employs TRBV5-1 and TRBJ2-7; D is possibly TRBD1 (6 bases). There are 14 residues in the CDR3. Trimming took 0 bases from V and 1 from J, leaving 8 bases between them. Germline assignment: CDR1 SGHRS and CDR2 YFSETQ. The CDR3: CASSLVGTSYEQYF. The CDR3 bases are TGCGCCAGCAGCTTGGTGGGGACATCCTACGAGCAGTACTTC.

This chain's CDR3 is CASSALSGSSYNEQFF. In DNA form, the CDR3 reads TGTGCCAGCAGCGCCCTCAGTGGGAGCTCCTACAATGAGCAGTTCTTC. This rearrangement joins TRBV11-2 to TRBJ2-1, with TRBD2 as a possible D gene (5 bases). Germline CDR1 and CDR2: SGHAT and FQNNGV. Trimming shortened V by 5 bases and J by 0 bases, and 14 bases separated the two germline ends. CDR3 size: 16 residues.

The table lists this clone with a few counts. This chain joins TRBV7-2 and TRBJ2-7; D perhaps matches TRBD1 (6 bases). Germline V CDR1 and CDR2: SGHTA, FQGNSA. There are 15 residues in the CDR3. V was trimmed by 1 base and J by 5 bases, leaving 15 bases between them. This CDR3 is CASSLDSRGNDEQYF. The DNA for the CDR3 is TGTGCCAGCAGCTTAGACTCCAGGGGAAATGACGAGCAGTACTTC.

The V call is TRBV27, the J call TRBJ2-1; 10 bases fit TRBD2. The CDR3 sequence is 15 residues long. Germline V gene sequence: CDR1 MNHEY, CDR2 SMNVEV (reference sequence). The trim removed 8 bases at V and 10 bases at J, leaving 14 bases unmatched. The CDR3 is CASRKPLAGVYEQFF. CDR3 DNA sequence: TGTGCCAGCCGAAAACCTCTAGCGGGAGTATACGAGCAGTTCTTC.

The chain combines TRBV5-8 with TRBJ2-1, with D hard to call. This CDR3 region has 9 residues. Trimming removed 7 bases from V and 9 bases from J, with 5 bases in between. Germline CDR1 reads SGHTS; CDR2 reads YDEGEE. CDR3 sequence: CASSGEQFF. CDR3 nucleotides: TGTGCCAGCTCCGGTGAGCAGTTCTTC.

This chain connects TRBV4-1 to TRBJ2-1, with 8 bases fitting TRBD2. Germline assignment: CDR1 MGHRA and CDR2 YSYEKL. The V segment lost 1 base and the J segment 3 bases; nucleotides outside the gene matches: 8. The length of the CDR3 is 17 residues. The CDR3 sequence: CASSQGRGGRNYNEQFF. Written as DNA, the CDR3 is TGCGCCAGCAGCCAAGGGCGAGGCGGGAGGAACTACAATGAGCAGTTCTTC.

This sequence joins TRBV6-2 or TRBV6-3 and TRBJ2-7; 9 nucleotides match TRBD2. CDR1 is MNHEY and CDR2 is SVGEGT in the germline V gene. V lost 2 bases, J lost 4 bases, and 6 bases stayed unmatched. CDR3 length: 15 amino acids. CDR3 DNA: TGTGCCAGCAGTTACCCCCCTAGCGGGACTTACGAGCAGTACTTC. Translating gives CASSYPPSGTYEQYF.

The gene calls are TRBV19 and TRBJ2-5, with a weak D call TRBD2 (5 bases). CDR1 is LNHDA and CDR2 is SQIVND in the germline V gene (reference sequence). The CDR3 loop spans 13 amino acids. Trimming cost V 7 bases and J 5 bases, with 14 bases left between them. In DNA form, the CDR3 reads TGTGCCAGTACGATACGGAGGCTGGAGACCCAGTACTTC. Translation gives CASTIRRLETQYF.

The rearrangement links TRBV9 to TRBJ2-1, with 8 bases that match TRBD1. The CDR3 sequence is 15 residues long. V gave up 4 bases and J gave up 4 bases; unmatched junction bases: 7. The germline V gene has CDR1 SGDLS and CDR2 YYNGEE. CDR3 sequence (DNA): TGTGCCAGCAGCACGACAGGGGTAGGTTACAATGAGCAGTTCTTC. This translates into CASSTTGVGYNEQFF.

The chain joins TRBV3-1 (or the pseudogene TRBV3-2) to TRBJ2-1; D gene unclear. Between the trimmed V and J ends, which lost 6 bases and 6 bases, there was a span of 6 bases. CDR3 length: 11 residues. Germline-derived CDR1 and CDR2 are LGHDT and YNNKEL (reference sequence). The CDR3, as DNA: TGTGCCAGCAGTCTAAGCAATGAGCAGTTCTTC. This gives the protein CASSLSNEQFF.